This T cell receptor beta chain derives from a study of T cells in localized non-small cell lung cancer. Study results and caveats: Greater T cell density in blood accompanied longer overall survival. Adjacent lung was found to contain a median approximately 50 of the top 100 tumor clones.

Libraries were prepared by immunoSEQ multiplex PCR; TCRdb keeps only in-frame clonotypes and omits some of them. The sample carries 1,600 or so clones, roughly 30% recorded once. V gave up 7 bases and J gave up 7 bases, with 16 bases separating them. Germline V lookup: CDR1 LNHDA, CDR2 SQIVND (reference sequence). The CDR3 runs to 14 residues. About this clone: Its cognate antigen is unknown.

The chain has TRBV19 and TRBJ1-4; D unclear. Material: lung tumor tissue, obtained before any cancer treatment. This TCR was recovered from a man aged 40-75 years with stage II lung adenocarcinoma. CDR3 protein: CASNWSPEGEKLFF. DNA for the CDR3: TGTGCCAGTAATTGGTCCCCGGAAGGTGAAAAACTGTTTTTT. Filled out from reference TRBV19 and TRBJ1-4, the complete variable domain reads DGGITQSPKYLFRKEGQNVTLSCEQNLNHDAMYWYRQDPGQGLRLIYYSQIVNDFQKGDIAEGYSVSREKKESFPLTVTSAQKNPTAFYLCASNWSPEGEKLFFGSGTQLSVL.